This paragraph covers one T cell receptor (beta chain) sequence. The antigen remains undetermined. In all sorted populations, purity surpassed 98%. All of the isolated RNA was reverse transcribed, so expressed TCRB transcripts were sequenced. Produced via immunoSEQ multiplex PCR; TCRdb's table is partial and in-frame only. The sample consists of around 160,000 clones, more than 60% of them appearing once. The record originates from a study of beta chain features in type 1 diabetes. Study information: Cell yields, gender and age were similar in healthy donors and patients. Regarding the study as a whole: All four CD4+ subsets from Type 1 diabetes patients carried moderately but significantly shorter TCRB CDR3s.

Germline-derived CDR1 and CDR2 are SQVTM and ANQGSEA. The CDR3 runs to 14 residues. The V end lost 2 bases, the J end lost 6 bases, and 17 bases lay between the germline ends. V and J are TRBV29-1 and TRBJ2-7, with TRBD1 as a possible D gene (5 bases). The receptor was isolated from a man aged 25-45 years with type 1 diabetes. Sequenced input: naive CD4+ T cells from blood. The CDR3 DNA reads TGCAGCGTTGAAATTGCAAGGGGTGGCTCCGAGCAGTACTTC. Its translation is CSVEIARGGSEQYF.